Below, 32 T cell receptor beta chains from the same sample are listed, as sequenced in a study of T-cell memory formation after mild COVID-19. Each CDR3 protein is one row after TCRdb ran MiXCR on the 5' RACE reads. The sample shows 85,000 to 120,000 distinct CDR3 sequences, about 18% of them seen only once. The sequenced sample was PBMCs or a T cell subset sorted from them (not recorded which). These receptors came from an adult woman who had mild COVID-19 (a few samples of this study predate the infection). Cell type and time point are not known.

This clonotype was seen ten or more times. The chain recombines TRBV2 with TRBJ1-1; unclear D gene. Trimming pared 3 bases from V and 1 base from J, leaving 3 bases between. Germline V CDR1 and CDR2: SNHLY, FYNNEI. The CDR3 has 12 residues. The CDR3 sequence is CASSDQNTEAFF. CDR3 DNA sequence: TGTGCCAGCAGTGACCAGAACACTGAAGCTTTCTTT.

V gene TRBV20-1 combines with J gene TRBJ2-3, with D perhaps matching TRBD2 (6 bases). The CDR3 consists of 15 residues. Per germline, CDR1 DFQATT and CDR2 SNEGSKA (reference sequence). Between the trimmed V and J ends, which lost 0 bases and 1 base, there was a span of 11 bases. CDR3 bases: TGCAGTGCTAGAGAGGTGGGGGGACGCACAGATACGCAGTATTTT. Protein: CSAREVGGRTDTQYF.

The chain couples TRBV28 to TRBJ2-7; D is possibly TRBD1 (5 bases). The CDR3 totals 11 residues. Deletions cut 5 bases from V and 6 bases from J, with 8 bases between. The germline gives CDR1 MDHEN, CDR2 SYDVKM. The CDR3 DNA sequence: TGTGCCAGCAGTACAGGAGCCGAGCAGTACTTC. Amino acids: CASSTGAEQYF.

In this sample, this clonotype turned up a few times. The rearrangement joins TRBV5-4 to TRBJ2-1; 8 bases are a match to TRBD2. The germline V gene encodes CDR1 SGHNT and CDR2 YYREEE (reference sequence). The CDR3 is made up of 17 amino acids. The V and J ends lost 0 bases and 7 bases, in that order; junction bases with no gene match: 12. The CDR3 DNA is TGTGCCAGCAGCTTGGTGCTAGGGACTAGGGTCCTTAATGAGCAGTTCTTC. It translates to CASSLVLGTRVLNEQFF.

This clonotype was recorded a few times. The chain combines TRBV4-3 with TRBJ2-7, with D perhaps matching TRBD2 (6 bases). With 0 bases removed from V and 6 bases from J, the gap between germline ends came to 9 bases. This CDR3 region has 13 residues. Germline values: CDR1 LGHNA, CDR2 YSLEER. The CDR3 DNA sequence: TGCGCCAGCAGCCAAGATTTGGAGGGCGAGCAGTACTTC. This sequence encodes CASSQDLEGEQYF.

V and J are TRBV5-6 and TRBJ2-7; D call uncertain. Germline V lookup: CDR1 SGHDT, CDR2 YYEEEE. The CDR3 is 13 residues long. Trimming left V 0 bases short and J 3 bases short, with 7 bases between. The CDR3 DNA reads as TGTGCCAGCAGCTTGGGCAGACTCTACGAGCAGTACTTC. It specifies CASSLGRLYEQYF.

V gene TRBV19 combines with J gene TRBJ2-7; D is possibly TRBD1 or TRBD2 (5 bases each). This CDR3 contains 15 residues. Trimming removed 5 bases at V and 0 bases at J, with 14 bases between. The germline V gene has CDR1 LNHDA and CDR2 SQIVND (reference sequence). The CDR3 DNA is TGTGCCAGTAGTCCGGGGACGTTTAGCTCCTACGAGCAGTACTTC. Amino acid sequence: CASSPGTFSSYEQYF.

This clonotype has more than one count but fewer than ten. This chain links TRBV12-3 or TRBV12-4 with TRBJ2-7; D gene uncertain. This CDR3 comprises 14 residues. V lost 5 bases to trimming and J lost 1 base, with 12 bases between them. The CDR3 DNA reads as TGTGCCAGCAGTGCCCCCGGGTTATCCTACGAGCAGTACTTC. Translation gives CASSAPGLSYEQYF.

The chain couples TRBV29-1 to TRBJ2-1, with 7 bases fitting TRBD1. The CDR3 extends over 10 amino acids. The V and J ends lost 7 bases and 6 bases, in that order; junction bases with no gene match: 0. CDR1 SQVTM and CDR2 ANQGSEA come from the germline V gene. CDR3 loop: CSAGGNEQFF. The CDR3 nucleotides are TGCAGCGCAGGGGGCAATGAGCAGTTCTTC.

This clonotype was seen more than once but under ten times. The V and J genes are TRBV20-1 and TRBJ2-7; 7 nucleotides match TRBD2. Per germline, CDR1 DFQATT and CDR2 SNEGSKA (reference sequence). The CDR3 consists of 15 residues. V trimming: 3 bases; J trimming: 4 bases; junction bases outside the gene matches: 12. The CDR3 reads CSASNSLAETYEQYF. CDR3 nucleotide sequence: TGCAGTGCTAGTAACAGTCTAGCGGAGACATACGAGCAGTACTTC.

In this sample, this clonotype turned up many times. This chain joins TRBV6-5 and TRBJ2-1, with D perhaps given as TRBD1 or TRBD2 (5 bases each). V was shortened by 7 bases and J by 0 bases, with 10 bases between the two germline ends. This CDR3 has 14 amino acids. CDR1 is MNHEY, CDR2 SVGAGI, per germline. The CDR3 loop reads CASTWDLSYNEQFF. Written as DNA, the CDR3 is TGTGCCAGCACCTGGGACCTCTCCTACAATGAGCAGTTCTTC.

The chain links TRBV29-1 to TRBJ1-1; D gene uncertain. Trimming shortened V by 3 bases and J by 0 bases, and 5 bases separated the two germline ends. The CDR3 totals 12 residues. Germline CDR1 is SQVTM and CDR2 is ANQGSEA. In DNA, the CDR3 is TGCAGCGTTGAGGAAGTGAACACTGAAGCTTTCTTT. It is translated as CSVEEVNTEAFF.

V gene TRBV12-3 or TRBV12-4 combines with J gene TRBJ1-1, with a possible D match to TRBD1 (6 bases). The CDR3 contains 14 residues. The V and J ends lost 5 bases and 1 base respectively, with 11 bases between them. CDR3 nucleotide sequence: TGTGCCAGCAGTACACAGGGTTGGAACACTGAAGCTTTCTTT. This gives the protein CASSTQGWNTEAFF.

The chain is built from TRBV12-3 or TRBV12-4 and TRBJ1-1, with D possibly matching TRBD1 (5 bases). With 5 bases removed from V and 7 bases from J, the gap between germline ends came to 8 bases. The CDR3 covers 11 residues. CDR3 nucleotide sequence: TGTGCCAGCAGTCAGGGAATTGAAGCTTTCTTT. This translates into CASSQGIEAFF.

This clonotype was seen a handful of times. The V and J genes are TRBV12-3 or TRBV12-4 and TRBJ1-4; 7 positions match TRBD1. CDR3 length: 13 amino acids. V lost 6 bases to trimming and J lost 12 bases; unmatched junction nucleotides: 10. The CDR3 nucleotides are TGTGCCAGCAGAAAACAGGGGCGCGATGAACTGTTTTTT. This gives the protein CASRKQGRDELFF.

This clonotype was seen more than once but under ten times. The CDR3 coding sequence is TGTGCCAGCAGTCCCTTTTACGCGGGCTCTGGAAACACCATATATTTT. It codes for CASSPFYAGSGNTIYF. The chain has TRBV7-9 and TRBJ1-3; no clear D. Trimming pared 6 bases from V and 0 bases from J, leaving 15 bases between. Germline V gene data show CDR1 as SEHNR and CDR2 as FQNEAQ (reference sequence). The CDR3 has 16 amino acids.

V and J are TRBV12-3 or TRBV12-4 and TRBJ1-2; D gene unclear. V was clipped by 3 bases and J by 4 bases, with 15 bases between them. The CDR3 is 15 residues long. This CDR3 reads CASSFGQAPFYGYTF. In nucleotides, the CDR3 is TGTGCCAGCAGTTTCGGGCAGGCACCGTTCTATGGCTACACCTTC.

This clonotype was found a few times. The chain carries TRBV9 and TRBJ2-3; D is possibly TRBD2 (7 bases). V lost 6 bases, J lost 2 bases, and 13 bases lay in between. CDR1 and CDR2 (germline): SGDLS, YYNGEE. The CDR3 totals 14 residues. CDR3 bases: TGTGCCAGCAATCCCGCGGGGGCCACAGATACGCAGTATTTT. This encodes CASNPAGATDTQYF.

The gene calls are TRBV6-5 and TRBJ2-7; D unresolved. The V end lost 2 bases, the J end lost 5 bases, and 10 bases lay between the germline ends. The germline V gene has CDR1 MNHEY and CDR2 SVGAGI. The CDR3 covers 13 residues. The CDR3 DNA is TGTGCCAGCAGTTACGTTCACGGAGACGAGCAGTACTTC. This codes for CASSYVHGDEQYF.

The CDR3 DNA is TGTGCCAGCAGCTTTGCCAGCGGCACCGGGGAGACGCAGTATTTT. This sequence encodes CASSFASGTGETQYF. The chain recombines TRBV7-2 with TRBJ2-3; tentatively, D is TRBD2 (5 bases). V was shortened by 3 bases and J by 9 bases, with 19 bases between the two germline ends. Germline CDR1 is SGHTA and CDR2 is FQGNSA. The CDR3 extends over 15 amino acids.

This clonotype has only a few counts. CDR3 sequence: CASSLNFGLGETQYF. Written as DNA, the CDR3 is TGTGCCAGCAGCTTAAACTTCGGGTTGGGAGAGACCCAGTACTTC. The genes are TRBV7-3 and TRBJ2-5; D is uncertain. CDR1 is SGHTA and CDR2 is FQGTGA in the germline V gene. V shed 1 base and J shed 4 bases, with 13 bases lying between them. The CDR3 runs to 15 residues.

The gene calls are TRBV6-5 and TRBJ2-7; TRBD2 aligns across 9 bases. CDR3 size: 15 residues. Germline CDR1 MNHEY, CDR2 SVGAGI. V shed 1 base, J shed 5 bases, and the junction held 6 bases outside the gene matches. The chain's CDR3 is CASSYLAGGRDEQYF. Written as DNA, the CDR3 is TGTGCCAGCAGTTACTTGGCGGGAGGGCGGGACGAGCAGTACTTC.

Here the CDR3 reads CASSYNHGTNYGYTF. CDR3 coding DNA: TGTGCCAGCAGTTACAATCACGGCACGAACTATGGCTACACCTTC. The chain couples TRBV6-5 to TRBJ1-2; no definite D call. CDR1 MNHEY and CDR2 SVGAGI come from the germline V gene. Deletions cut 2 bases from V and 2 bases from J, with 12 bases between. The CDR3 spans 15 residues.

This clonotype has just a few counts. CDR3 sequence: CASSLGYRGFADTQYF. CDR3 coding DNA: TGTGCCAGCAGTTTAGGGTACAGGGGGTTTGCAGATACGCAGTATTTT. The V and J genes are TRBV12-3 or TRBV12-4 and TRBJ2-3; 8 bases are shared with TRBD1. The V gene end was trimmed by 1 base and the J gene end by 4 bases; junction bases not matched to a gene: 7. The length of the CDR3 is 16 residues.

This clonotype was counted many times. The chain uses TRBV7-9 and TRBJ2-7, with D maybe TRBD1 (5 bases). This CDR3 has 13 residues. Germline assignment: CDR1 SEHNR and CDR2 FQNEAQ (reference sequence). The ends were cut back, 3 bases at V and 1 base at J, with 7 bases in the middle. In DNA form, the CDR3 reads TGTGCCAGCAGCTTGACAGATTCCTACGAGCAGTACTTC. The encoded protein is CASSLTDSYEQYF.

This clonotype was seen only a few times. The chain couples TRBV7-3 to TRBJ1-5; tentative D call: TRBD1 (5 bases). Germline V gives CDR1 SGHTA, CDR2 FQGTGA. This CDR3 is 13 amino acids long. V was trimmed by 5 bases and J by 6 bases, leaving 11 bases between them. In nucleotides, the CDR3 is TGTGCCAGCAGCGTCAGGGTGAGTCAGCCCCAGCATTTT. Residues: CASSVRVSQPQHF.

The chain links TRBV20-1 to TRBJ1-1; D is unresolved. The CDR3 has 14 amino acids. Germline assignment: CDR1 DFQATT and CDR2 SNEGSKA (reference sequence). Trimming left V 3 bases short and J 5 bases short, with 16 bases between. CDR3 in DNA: TGCAGTGCTAGTTACATAGGGAGGGTGACTGAAGCTTTCTTT. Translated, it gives CSASYIGRVTEAFF.

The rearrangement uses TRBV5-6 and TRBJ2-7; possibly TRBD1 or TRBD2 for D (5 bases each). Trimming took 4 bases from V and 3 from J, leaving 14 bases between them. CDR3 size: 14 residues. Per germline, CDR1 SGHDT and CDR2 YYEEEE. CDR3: CASSPGLGGYEQYF. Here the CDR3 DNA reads TGTGCCAGCAGCCCGGGTCTTGGGGGCTACGAGCAGTACTTC.

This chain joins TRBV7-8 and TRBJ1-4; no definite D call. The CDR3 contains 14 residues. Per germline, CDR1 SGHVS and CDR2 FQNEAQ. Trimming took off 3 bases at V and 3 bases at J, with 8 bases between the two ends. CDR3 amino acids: CASSLEGPNEKLFF. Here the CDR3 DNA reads TGTGCCAGCAGCTTGGAGGGCCCTAATGAAAAACTGTTTTTT.

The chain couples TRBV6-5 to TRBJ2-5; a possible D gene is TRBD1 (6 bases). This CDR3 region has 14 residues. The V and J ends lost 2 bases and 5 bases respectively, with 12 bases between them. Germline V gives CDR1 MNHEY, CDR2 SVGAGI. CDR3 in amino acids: CASSYGGRVETQYF. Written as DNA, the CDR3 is TGTGCCAGCAGTTACGGGGGCCGGGTGGAGACCCAGTACTTC.

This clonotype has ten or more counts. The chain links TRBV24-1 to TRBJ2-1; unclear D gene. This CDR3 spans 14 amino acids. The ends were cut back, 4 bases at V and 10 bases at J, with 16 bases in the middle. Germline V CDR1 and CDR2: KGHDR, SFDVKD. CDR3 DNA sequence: TGTGCCACCAGTGACGATAACCTTTTGCGGGAGCAGTTCTTC. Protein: CATSDDNLLREQFF.

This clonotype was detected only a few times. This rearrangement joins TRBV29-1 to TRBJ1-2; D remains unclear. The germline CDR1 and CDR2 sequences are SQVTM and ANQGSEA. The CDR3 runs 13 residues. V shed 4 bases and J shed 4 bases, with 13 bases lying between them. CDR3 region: CSVVGEQTYGYTF. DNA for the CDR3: TGCAGCGTTGTAGGAGAACAAACCTATGGCTACACCTTC.